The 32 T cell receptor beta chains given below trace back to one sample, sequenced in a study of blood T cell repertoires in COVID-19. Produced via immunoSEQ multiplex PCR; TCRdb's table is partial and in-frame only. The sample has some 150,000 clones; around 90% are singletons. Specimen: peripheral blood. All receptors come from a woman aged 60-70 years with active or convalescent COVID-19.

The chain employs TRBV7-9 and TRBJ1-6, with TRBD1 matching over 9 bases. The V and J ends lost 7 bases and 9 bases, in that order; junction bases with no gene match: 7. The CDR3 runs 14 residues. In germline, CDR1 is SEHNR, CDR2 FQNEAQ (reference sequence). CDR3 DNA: TGTGCCAGCACCCGACAGGGGGTAGGTTCACCCCTCCACTTT. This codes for CASTRQGVGSPLHF.

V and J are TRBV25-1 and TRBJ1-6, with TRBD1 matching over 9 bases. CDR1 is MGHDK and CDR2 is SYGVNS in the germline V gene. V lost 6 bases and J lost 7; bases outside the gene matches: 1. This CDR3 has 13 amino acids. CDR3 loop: CASRGTGNSPLHF. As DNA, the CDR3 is TGTGCCAGCAGGGGGACAGGGAATTCACCCCTCCACTTT.

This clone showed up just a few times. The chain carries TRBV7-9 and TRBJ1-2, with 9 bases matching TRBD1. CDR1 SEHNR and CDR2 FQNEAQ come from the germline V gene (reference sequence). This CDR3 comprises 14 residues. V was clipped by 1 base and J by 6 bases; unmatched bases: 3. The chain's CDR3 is CASSLGGQGNGYTF. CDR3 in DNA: TGTGCCAGCAGCTTAGGGGGACAGGGAAATGGCTACACCTTC. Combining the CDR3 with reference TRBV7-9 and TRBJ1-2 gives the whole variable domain DTGVSQNPRHKITKRGQNVTFRCDPISEHNRLYWYRQTLGQGPEFLTYFQNEAQLEKSRLLSDRFSAERPKGSFSTLEIQRTEQGDSAMYLCASSLGGQGNGYTFGSGTRLTVV.

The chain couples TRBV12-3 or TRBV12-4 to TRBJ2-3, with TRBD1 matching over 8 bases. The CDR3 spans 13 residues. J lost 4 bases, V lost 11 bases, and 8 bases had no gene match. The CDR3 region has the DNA TGTGCCTCGTTACAGGGGGTGGCAGATACGCAGTATTTT. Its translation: CASLQGVADTQYF.

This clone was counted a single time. This CDR3 reads CASSLGTGTEAFF. The CDR3 DNA reads TGTGCCAGCAGCTTAGGGACAGGCACTGAAGCTTTCTTT. This chain links TRBV7-9 with TRBJ1-1, with 7 bases fitting TRBD1. The CDR3 has 13 amino acids. The junction had 0 bases not matched to a gene; V was cut back by 1 base and J by 4 bases. The germline V gene has CDR1 SEHNR and CDR2 FQNEAQ (reference sequence). Full variable domain (outside the CDR3, taken from reference TRBV7-9 and TRBJ1-1): DTGVSQNPRHKITKRGQNVTFRCDPISEHNRLYWYRQTLGQGPEFLTYFQNEAQLEKSRLLSDRFSAERPKGSFSTLEIQRTEQGDSAMYLCASSLGTGTEAFFGQGTRLTVV.

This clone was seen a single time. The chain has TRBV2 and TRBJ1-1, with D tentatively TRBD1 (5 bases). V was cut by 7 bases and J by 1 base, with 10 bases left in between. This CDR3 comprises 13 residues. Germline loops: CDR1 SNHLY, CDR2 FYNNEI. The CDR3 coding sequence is TGTGCCAGCAAAATAGGGGAGAACACTGAAGCTTTCTTT. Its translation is CASKIGENTEAFF.

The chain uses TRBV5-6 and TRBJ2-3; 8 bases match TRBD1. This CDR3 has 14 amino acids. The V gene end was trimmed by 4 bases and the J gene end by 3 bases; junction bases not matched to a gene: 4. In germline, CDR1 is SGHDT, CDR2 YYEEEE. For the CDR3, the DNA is TGTGCCAGCAGCGAGCGACAGGGGACAGATACGCAGTATTTT. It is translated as CASSERQGTDTQYF.

CDR3 in DNA: TGTGCCTGGAGTGCTTACCAGGAGCAGTACTTC. Its translation is CAWSAYQEQYF. This sequence joins TRBV30 and TRBJ2-7; D is ambiguous. There are 11 residues in the CDR3. Germline assignment: CDR1 GTSNPN and CDR2 SVGIG (reference sequence). The V end lost 1 base, the J end lost 7 bases, and 8 bases lay between the germline ends.

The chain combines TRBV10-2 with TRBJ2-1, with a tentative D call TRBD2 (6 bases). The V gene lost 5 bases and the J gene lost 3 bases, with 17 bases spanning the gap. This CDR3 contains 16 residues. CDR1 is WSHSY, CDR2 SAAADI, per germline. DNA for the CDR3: TGCGCCAGCAGTCCGAAGGGACTCAACAACTACAATGAGCAGTTCTTC. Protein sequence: CASSPKGLNNYNEQFF.

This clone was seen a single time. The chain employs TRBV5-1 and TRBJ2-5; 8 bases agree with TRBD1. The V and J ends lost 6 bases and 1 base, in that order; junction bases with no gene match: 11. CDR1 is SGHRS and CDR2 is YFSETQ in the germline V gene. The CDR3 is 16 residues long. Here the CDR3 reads CASKPGQGSIQETQYF. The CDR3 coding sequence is TGCGCCAGCAAACCTGGACAGGGAAGCATCCAAGAGACCCAGTACTTC.

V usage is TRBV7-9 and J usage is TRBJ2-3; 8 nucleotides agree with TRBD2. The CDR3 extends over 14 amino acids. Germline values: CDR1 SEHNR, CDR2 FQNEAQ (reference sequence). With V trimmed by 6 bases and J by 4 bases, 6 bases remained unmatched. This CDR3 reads CASSFGGAADTQYF. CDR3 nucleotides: TGTGCCAGCAGTTTCGGGGGGGCCGCAGATACGCAGTATTTT.

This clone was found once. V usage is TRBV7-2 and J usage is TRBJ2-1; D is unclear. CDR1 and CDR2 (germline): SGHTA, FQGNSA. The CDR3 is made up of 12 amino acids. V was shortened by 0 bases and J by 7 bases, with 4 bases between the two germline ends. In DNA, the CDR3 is TGTGCCAGCAGCTTAGCGGCAAATGAGCAGTTCTTC. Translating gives CASSLAANEQFF. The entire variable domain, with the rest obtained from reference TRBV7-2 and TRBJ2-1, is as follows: GAGVSQSPSNKVTEKGKDVELRCDPISGHTALYWYRQSLGQGLEFLIYFQGNSAPDKSGLPSDRFSAERTGGSVSTLTIQRTQQEDSAVYLCASSLAANEQFFGPGTRLTVL.

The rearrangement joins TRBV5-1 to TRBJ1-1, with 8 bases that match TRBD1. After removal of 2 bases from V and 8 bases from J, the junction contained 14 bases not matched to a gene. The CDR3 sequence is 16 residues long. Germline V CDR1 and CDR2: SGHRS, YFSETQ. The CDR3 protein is CASSFLTGTGNPEAFF. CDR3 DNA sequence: TGCGCCAGCAGCTTTCTCACCGGGACAGGAAACCCAGAAGCTTTCTTT.

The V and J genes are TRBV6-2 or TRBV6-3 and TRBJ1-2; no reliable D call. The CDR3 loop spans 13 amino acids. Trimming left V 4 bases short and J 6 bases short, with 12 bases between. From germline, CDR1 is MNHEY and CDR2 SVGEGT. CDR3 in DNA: TGTGCCAGCAGTTCAGTGGCAGGTGATGGCTACACCTTC. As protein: CASSSVAGDGYTF.

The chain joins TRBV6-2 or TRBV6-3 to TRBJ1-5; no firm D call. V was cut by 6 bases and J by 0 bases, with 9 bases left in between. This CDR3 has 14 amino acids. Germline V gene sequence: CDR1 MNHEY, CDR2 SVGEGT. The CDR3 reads CASSPINSNQPQHF. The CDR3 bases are TGTGCCAGCAGCCCTATTAATAGCAATCAGCCCCAGCATTTT.

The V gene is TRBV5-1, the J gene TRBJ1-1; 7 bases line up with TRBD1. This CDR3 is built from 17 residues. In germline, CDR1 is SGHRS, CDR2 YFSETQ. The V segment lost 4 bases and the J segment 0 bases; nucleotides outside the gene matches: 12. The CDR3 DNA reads TGCGCCAGCAGCACAACGGGACAGCTTTCCATGAACACTGAAGCTTTCTTT. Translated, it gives CASSTTGQLSMNTEAFF.

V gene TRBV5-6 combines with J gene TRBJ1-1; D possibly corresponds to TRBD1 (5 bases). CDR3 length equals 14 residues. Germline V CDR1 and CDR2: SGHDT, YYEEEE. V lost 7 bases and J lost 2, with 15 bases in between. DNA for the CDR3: TGTGCCAGCGGAATATCGACAGCTAACACTGAAGCTTTCTTT. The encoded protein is CASGISTANTEAFF.

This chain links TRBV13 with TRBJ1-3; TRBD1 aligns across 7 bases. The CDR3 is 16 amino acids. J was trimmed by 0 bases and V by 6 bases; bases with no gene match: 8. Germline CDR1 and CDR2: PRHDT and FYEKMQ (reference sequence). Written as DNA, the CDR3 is TGTGCCAGCAGTAGGGACAGAGGACCCTCTGGAAACACCATATATTTT. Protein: CASSRDRGPSGNTIYF.

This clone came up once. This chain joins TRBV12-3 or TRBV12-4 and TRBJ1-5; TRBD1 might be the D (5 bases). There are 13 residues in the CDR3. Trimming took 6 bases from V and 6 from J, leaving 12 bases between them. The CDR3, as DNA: TGTGCCAGCAGCCTGGGGGGGTCTCAGCCCCAGCATTTT. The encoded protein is CASSLGGSQPQHF.

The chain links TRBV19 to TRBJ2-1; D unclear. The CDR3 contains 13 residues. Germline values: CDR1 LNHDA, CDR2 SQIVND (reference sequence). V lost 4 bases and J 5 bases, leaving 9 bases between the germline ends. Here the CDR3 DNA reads TGTGCCAGTAGTAAAACACCGAACAATGAGCAGTTCTTC. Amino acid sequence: CASSKTPNNEQFF.

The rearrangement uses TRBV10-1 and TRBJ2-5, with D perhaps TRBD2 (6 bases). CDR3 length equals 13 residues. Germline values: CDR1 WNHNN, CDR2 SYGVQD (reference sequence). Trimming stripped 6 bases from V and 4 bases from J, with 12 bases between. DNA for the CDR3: TGCGCCAGCAGAGCCGGGACTCCAGAGACCCAGTACTTC. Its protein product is CASRAGTPETQYF.

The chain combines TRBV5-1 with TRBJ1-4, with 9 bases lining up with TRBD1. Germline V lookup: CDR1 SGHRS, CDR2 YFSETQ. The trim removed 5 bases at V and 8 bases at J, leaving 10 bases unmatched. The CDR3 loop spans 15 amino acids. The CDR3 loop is CASSPTGTGQEKLFF. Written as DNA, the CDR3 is TGCGCCAGCAGTCCGACCGGGACAGGGCAGGAAAAACTGTTTTTT.

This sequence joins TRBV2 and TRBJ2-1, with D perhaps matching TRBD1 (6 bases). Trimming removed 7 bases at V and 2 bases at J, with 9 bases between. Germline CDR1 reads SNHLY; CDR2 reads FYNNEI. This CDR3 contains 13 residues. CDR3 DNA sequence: TGTGCCAGCAAACAGGGTGCCTACAATGAGCAGTTCTTC. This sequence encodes CASKQGAYNEQFF.

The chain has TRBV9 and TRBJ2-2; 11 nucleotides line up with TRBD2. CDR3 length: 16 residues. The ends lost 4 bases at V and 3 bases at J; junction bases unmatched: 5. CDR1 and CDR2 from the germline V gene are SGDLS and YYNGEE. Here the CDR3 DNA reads TGTGCCAGCAGCATCCTAGCGGGGGGTGACACCGGGGAGCTGTTTTTT. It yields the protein CASSILAGGDTGELFF.

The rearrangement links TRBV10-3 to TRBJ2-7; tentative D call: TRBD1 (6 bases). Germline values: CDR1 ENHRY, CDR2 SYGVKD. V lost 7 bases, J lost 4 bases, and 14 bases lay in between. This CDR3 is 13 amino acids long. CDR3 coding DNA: TGTGCCATCAAGATACAGGGTGCGTACGAGCAGTACTTC. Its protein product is CAIKIQGAYEQYF.

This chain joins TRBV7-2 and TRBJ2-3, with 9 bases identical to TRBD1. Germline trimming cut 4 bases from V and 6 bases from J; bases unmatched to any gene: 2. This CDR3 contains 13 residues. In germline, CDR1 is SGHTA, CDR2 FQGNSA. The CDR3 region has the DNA TGTGCCAGCAGCTCAACAGGGGGCGATACGCAGTATTTT. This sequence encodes CASSSTGGDTQYF.

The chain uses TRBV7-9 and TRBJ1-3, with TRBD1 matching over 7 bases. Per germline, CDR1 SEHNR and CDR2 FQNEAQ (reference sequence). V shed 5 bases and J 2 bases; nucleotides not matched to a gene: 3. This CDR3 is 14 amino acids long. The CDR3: CASSQGVAGNTIYF. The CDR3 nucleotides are TGTGCCAGCAGCCAGGGGGTAGCTGGAAACACCATATATTTT.

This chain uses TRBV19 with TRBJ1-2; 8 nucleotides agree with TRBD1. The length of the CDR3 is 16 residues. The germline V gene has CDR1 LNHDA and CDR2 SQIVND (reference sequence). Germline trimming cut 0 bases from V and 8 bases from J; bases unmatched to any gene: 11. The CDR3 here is CASSIDRTGKDMGYTF. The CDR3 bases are TGTGCCAGTAGTATAGACCGGACAGGGAAGGACATGGGCTACACCTTC.

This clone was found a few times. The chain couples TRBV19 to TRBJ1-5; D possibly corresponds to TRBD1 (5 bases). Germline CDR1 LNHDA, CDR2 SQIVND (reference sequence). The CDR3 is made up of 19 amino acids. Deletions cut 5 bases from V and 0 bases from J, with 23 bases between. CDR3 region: CASSGGGGRRKYSNQPQHF. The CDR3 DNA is TGTGCCAGTAGTGGGGGGGGAGGACGGAGGAAATATAGCAATCAGCCCCAGCATTTT.

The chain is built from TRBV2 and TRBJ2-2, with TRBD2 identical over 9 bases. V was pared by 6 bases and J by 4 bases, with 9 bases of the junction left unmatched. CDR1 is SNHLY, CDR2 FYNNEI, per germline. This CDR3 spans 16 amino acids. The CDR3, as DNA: TGTGCCAGCAGCCACCTAGCGGGGAGTGCCACCGGGGAGCTGTTTTTT. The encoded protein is CASSHLAGSATGELFF. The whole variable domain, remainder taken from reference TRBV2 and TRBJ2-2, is EPEVTQTPSHQVTQMGQEVILRCVPISNHLYFYWYRQILGQKVEFLVSFYNNEISEKSEIFDDQFSVERPDGSNFTLKIRSTKLEDSAMYFCASSHLAGSATGELFFGEGSRLTVL.

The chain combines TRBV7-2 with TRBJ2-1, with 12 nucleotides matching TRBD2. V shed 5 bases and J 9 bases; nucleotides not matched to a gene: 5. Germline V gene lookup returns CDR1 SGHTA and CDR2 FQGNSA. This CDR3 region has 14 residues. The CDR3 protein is CASSDGLAGSEQFF. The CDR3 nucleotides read TGTGCCAGCAGCGACGGACTAGCGGGGTCTGAGCAGTTCTTC.

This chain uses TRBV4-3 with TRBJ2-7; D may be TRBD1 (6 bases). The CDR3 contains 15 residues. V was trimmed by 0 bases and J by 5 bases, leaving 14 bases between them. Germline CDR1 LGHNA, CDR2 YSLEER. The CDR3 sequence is CASSQEVGARNEQYF. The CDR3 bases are TGCGCCAGCAGCCAAGAGGTGGGGGCCCGGAACGAGCAGTACTTC.